This TCR beta chain was recorded in a study of T-cell reconstitution after alpha-beta-depleted transplantation in children. There are a few counts of this clonotype. This CDR3 region has 14 residues. Trimming cost V 3 bases and J 14 bases, with 21 bases left between them. Construction of the TCRbeta library involved unique molecular identifiers. TCRdb re-derived calls from the PCR reads in MiXCR, one entry per CDR3 protein. Here the sample spans under 450,000 distinct CDR3 sequences, 16% being singletons. The chain has TRBV12-3 or TRBV12-4 and TRBJ2-3; maybe TRBD2 (6 bases). The receptor was derived from a boy under three years old who had a stem cell transplant for Wiskott-Aldrich syndrome, so the T cells may come from the graft donor. The source material was PBMCs, mostly from graft donor cells, sampled 360 days after TCRalphabeta/CD19-depleted stem cell transplant. The CDR3 DNA follows: TGTGCCAGCAGTTTGACCCTTAGCGGTGCCCCCTCGTATTTT. Translation: CASSLTLSGAPSYF.